Presented here are 9 T cell receptor beta chains from one specimen sequenced in a study of blood T cell repertoires in COVID-19. The method was immunoSEQ multiplex PCR; TCRdb's version includes in-frame clones alone and lacks a portion of them. Among approximately 230,000 clones listed, 70% to 85% were seen once. The specimen was peripheral blood. The source of these receptors is a woman of 80 years or more with active or convalescent COVID-19.

The chain uses TRBV27 and TRBJ2-2, with 13 positions matching TRBD2. CDR1 MNHEY and CDR2 SMNVEV come from the germline V gene (reference sequence). This CDR3 comprises 15 residues. Unmatched junction bases numbered 4, after V lost 6 bases and J lost 6 bases. CDR3 amino acids: CASSKGLAGAGELFF. CDR3 DNA sequence: TGTGCCAGCAGCAAAGGACTAGCGGGAGCCGGGGAGCTGTTTTTT.

This sequence joins TRBV6-6 and TRBJ2-1, with TRBD1 matching over 7 bases. This CDR3 comprises 9 residues. Germline V lookup: CDR1 MNHNY, CDR2 SVGAGI (reference sequence). The chain's CDR3 is CTSGQQQFF. In DNA form, the CDR3 reads TGTACCTCGGGACAGCAACAGTTCTTC.

This chain uses TRBV7-8 with TRBJ1-2; weak D call: TRBD1 (6 bases). The CDR3 loop spans 15 amino acids. Germline-derived CDR1 and CDR2 are SGHVS and FQNEAQ. V was clipped by 1 base and J by 4 bases, with 13 bases between them. The CDR3 DNA reads TGTGCCAGCAGCTTAGAGGGGGTAGGGGCCTATGGCTACACCTTC. It is translated as CASSLEGVGAYGYTF.

The CDR3 sequence: CASSQSGIEQYF. The CDR3 DNA reads as TGTGCCAGCAGCCAATCGGGTATCGAGCAGTACTTC. The rearrangement joins TRBV7-9 to TRBJ2-7; D gene unclear. CDR1 and CDR2 (germline): SEHNR, FQNEAQ (reference sequence). This CDR3 has 12 amino acids. V was trimmed by 5 bases and J by 6 bases, leaving 11 bases between them.

About this clone: In the same sample, other DNA sequences code for this CDR3. The genes are TRBV29-1 and TRBJ1-1, with TRBD1 as a possible D gene (5 bases). Trimming pared 6 bases from V and 4 bases from J, leaving 9 bases between. Germline assignment: CDR1 SQVTM and CDR2 ANQGSEA. This CDR3 spans 11 amino acids. CDR3 in amino acids: CSVSGGTEAFF. The CDR3 nucleotides read TGCAGCGTGTCCGGGGGCACTGAAGCTTTCTTT.

This clone is a singleton in its sample. V usage is TRBV19 and J usage is TRBJ2-3, with 8 bases lining up with TRBD2. Germline lookup yields CDR1 LNHDA and CDR2 SQIVND (reference sequence). The ends lost 9 bases at V and 1 base at J; junction bases unmatched: 18. This CDR3 comprises 18 residues. The CDR3 DNA sequence: TGTGCCAGACGTCCCCGTTTGTTAGCGGGATTAGGCACAGATACGCAGTATTTT. It specifies CARRPRLLAGLGTDTQYF.

This chain links TRBV15 with TRBJ1-4, with TRBD1 matching 7 bases. Germline loops: CDR1 LNHNV, CDR2 YYDKDF (reference sequence). Trimming at V came to 3 bases and at J to 8 bases, leaving 12 bases not matched to a gene. CDR3 length: 16 residues. The CDR3 nucleotides read TGTGCCACCAGCAGCCCCCTTAGGGACAGATACGAAAAACTGTTTTTT. Translating it yields CATSSPLRDRYEKLFF.

V is TRBV10-3 and J is TRBJ1-2; 8 nucleotides match TRBD1. Unmatched junction bases numbered 7, after V lost 0 bases and J lost 7 bases. The germline CDR1 and CDR2 sequences are ENHRY and SYGVKD. The CDR3 sequence is 15 residues long. The CDR3 DNA sequence: TGTGCCATCAGTGAGTCGACCCGGACAGGGTTTGGCTACACCTTC. This gives the protein CAISESTRTGFGYTF.

V and J are TRBV28 and TRBJ1-1; the match to TRBD1 covers 11 bases. The trim removed 6 bases at V and 2 bases at J, leaving 8 bases unmatched. In germline, CDR1 is MDHEN, CDR2 SYDVKM. The CDR3 is 16 amino acids. CDR3 protein: CASSPRDRGYNTEAFF. For the CDR3, the DNA is TGTGCCAGCAGCCCCCGGGACAGGGGGTATAACACTGAAGCTTTCTTT.